The rows below give T cell receptor beta chains drawn from one sample of a study of T cell responses to AZD1222 COVID-19 vaccine. Method: immunoSEQ multiplex PCR; TCRdb's copy keeps in-frame clones and lacks some. The sample shows 200,000 to 300,000 clones, over 85% of them seen only once. The material sequenced was peripheral blood, taken on day 0 of AZD1222 vaccination. The receptors stem from an adult in good health. Both conserved end residues are part of each CDR3. The order of the fields is D gene, J gene, CDR3 length, clone size, V gene, CDR3 protein, CDR3 DNA. A D gene is named only where the DNA matches it firmly. Clone size is not always given. Where it is, it says once, few, many or a class for expanded clones.

d_gene: .; j_gene: TRBJ2-2; len: 14; abundance: .; v_gene: TRBV10-3; CDR3aa: CAITNAGGTGELFF; CDR3nt: TGTGCCATCACAAATGCAGGGGGGACCGGGGAGCTGTTTTTT
d_gene: .; j_gene: TRBJ2-7; len: 14; abundance: .; v_gene: TRBV5-1; CDR3aa: CASSLGQPTYEQYF; CDR3nt: TGCGCCAGCAGCTTGGGGCAGCCGACCTACGAGCAGTACTTC
d_gene: .; j_gene: TRBJ2-2; len: 17; abundance: once; v_gene: TRBV7-9; CDR3aa: CASSLVPRSGVDGELFF; CDR3nt: TGTGCCAGCAGCTTAGTTCCCCGTTCGGGGGTCGACGGGGAGCTGTTTTTT
d_gene: TRBD2; j_gene: TRBJ2-3; len: 13; abundance: .; v_gene: TRBV3-1/TRBV3-2; CDR3aa: CASSQSGLAAQYF; CDR3nt: TGTGCCAGCAGCCAATCGGGACTAGCGGCGCAGTATTTT
d_gene: .; j_gene: TRBJ1-5; len: 15; abundance: .; v_gene: TRBV7-8; CDR3aa: CASSLGRWGVQPQHF; CDR3nt: TGTGCCAGCAGCTTAGGGCGGTGGGGCGTTCAGCCCCAGCATTTT
d_gene: .; j_gene: TRBJ2-7; len: 18; abundance: .; v_gene: TRBV11-2; CDR3aa: CASSLNRAGAAKTYEQYF; CDR3nt: TGTGCCAGCAGCTTAAATAGGGCAGGGGCCGCCAAGACCTACGAGCAGTACTTC
d_gene: .; j_gene: TRBJ1-2; len: 15; abundance: .; v_gene: TRBV15; CDR3aa: CATSREAKGIYGYTF; CDR3nt: TGTGCCACCAGCAGAGAGGCAAAAGGAATATATGGCTACACCTTC
d_gene: .; j_gene: TRBJ1-1; len: 13; abundance: .; v_gene: TRBV2; CDR3aa: CASRGEVNTEAFF; CDR3nt: TGTGCCAGCAGGGGGGAGGTCAACACTGAAGCTTTCTTT
d_gene: .; j_gene: TRBJ2-7; len: 16; abundance: .; v_gene: TRBV5-5; CDR3aa: CASSLAATENTYEQYF; CDR3nt: TGTGCCAGCAGCTTGGCCGCGACAGAGAACACCTACGAGCAGTACTTC
d_gene: TRBD2; j_gene: TRBJ2-1; len: 14; abundance: .; v_gene: TRBV2; CDR3aa: CASRGTSGYNEQFF; CDR3nt: TGTGCCAGCAGAGGGACTAGCGGATACAATGAGCAGTTCTTC
d_gene: .; j_gene: TRBJ1-5; len: 14; abundance: .; v_gene: TRBV5-1; CDR3aa: CASSLGGAGQPQHF; CDR3nt: TGCGCCAGCAGCTTGGGCGGGGCCGGTCAGCCCCAGCATTTT
d_gene: .; j_gene: TRBJ1-1; len: 14; abundance: .; v_gene: TRBV6-5; CDR3aa: CASRSLGMNTEAFF; CDR3nt: TGTGCCAGCAGGAGCCTGGGGATGAACACTGAAGCTTTCTTT
d_gene: TRBD1; j_gene: TRBJ1-5; len: 13; abundance: .; v_gene: TRBV3-1/TRBV3-2; CDR3aa: CASSQDRVQPQHF; CDR3nt: TGTGCCAGCAGCCAGGACAGGGTGCAGCCCCAGCATTTT
d_gene: .; j_gene: TRBJ2-4; len: 19; abundance: .; v_gene: TRBV11-2; CDR3aa: CASSLGFERADLAKNIQYF; CDR3nt: TGTGCCAGCAGCTTAGGGTTCGAGCGGGCAGACTTAGCCAAAAACATTCAGTACTTC
d_gene: .; j_gene: TRBJ1-1; len: 16; abundance: .; v_gene: TRBV2; CDR3aa: CASSLTEGWVGAEAFF; CDR3nt: TGTGCCAGCAGTTTAACGGAAGGATGGGTGGGCGCTGAAGCTTTCTTT
d_gene: .; j_gene: TRBJ1-3; len: 17; abundance: .; v_gene: TRBV7-9; CDR3aa: CASSLGTFRATGNTIYF; CDR3nt: TGTGCCAGCAGCTTAGGTACCTTCAGGGCAACTGGAAACACCATATATTTT
d_gene: .; j_gene: TRBJ1-5; len: 15; abundance: .; v_gene: TRBV6-2/TRBV6-3; CDR3aa: CASSPGGARNQPQHF; CDR3nt: TGTGCCAGCAGTCCGGGGGGGGCAAGGAATCAGCCCCAGCATTTT
d_gene: .; j_gene: TRBJ1-6; len: 14; abundance: .; v_gene: TRBV5-4; CDR3aa: CASSSPGGTSPLHF; CDR3nt: TGTGCCAGCAGCTCCCCGGGGGGAACTTCACCCCTCCACTTT
d_gene: TRBD1; j_gene: TRBJ2-1; len: 16; abundance: .; v_gene: TRBV28; CDR3aa: CASSLSGQGAIHEQFF; CDR3nt: TGTGCCAGCAGTTTATCAGGACAGGGGGCAATCCATGAGCAGTTCTTC
d_gene: .; j_gene: TRBJ1-5; len: 15; abundance: .; v_gene: TRBV10-3; CDR3aa: CAISSRQNSNQPQHF; CDR3nt: TGTGCCATCAGCTCTAGACAAAATAGCAATCAGCCCCAGCATTTT
d_gene: TRBD2; j_gene: TRBJ2-7; len: 14; abundance: .; v_gene: TRBV6-5; CDR3aa: CASSSGGKYYEQYF; CDR3nt: TGTGCCAGCAGCTCGGGGGGGAAATACTACGAGCAGTACTTC
d_gene: .; j_gene: TRBJ2-3; len: 14; abundance: .; v_gene: TRBV13; CDR3aa: CASTHRAGTDTQYF; CDR3nt: TGTGCCAGCACCCACAGGGCGGGGACAGATACGCAGTATTTT
d_gene: TRBD2; j_gene: TRBJ2-1; len: 15; abundance: once; v_gene: TRBV6-5; CDR3aa: CASETSGGSYNEQFF; CDR3nt: TGTGCCAGCGAGACTAGCGGGGGCTCCTACAATGAGCAGTTCTTC
d_gene: .; j_gene: TRBJ2-7; len: 13; abundance: .; v_gene: TRBV20-1; CDR3aa: CSASWGAVNEQYF; CDR3nt: TGCAGTGCTAGTTGGGGGGCAGTAAACGAGCAGTACTTC
d_gene: TRBD1; j_gene: TRBJ2-2; len: 15; abundance: .; v_gene: TRBV7-9; CDR3aa: CASSFGTGGTGELFF; CDR3nt: TGTGCCAGCAGCTTCGGTACAGGGGGGACCGGGGAGCTGTTTTTT
d_gene: TRBD2; j_gene: TRBJ2-7; len: 14; abundance: .; v_gene: TRBV18; CDR3aa: CASSASGGPYEQYF; CDR3nt: TGTGCCAGCTCAGCATCGGGGGGTCCCTACGAGCAGTACTTC
d_gene: .; j_gene: TRBJ2-1; len: 16; abundance: .; v_gene: TRBV4-1; CDR3aa: CASSQGGAGVSREQFF; CDR3nt: TGCGCCAGCAGCCAAGGGGGGGCGGGAGTATCTCGGGAGCAGTTCTTC
d_gene: .; j_gene: TRBJ1-1; len: 13; abundance: .; v_gene: TRBV5-1; CDR3aa: CASSLGSNTEAFF; CDR3nt: TGCGCCAGCAGTCTTGGGTCGAACACTGAAGCTTTCTTT
d_gene: .; j_gene: TRBJ2-3; len: 11; abundance: .; v_gene: TRBV20-1; CDR3aa: CSASRQAPQYF; CDR3nt: TGCAGTGCTAGTCGGCAGGCGCCCCAGTATTTT
d_gene: .; j_gene: TRBJ1-5; len: 14; abundance: .; v_gene: TRBV5-5; CDR3aa: CASSLGQSNQPQHF; CDR3nt: TGTGCCAGCAGCTTGGGACAGAGCAATCAGCCCCAGCATTTT
d_gene: .; j_gene: TRBJ2-2; len: 13; abundance: .; v_gene: TRBV7-3; CDR3aa: CASSPAGVGELFF; CDR3nt: TGTGCCAGCAGCCCCGCCGGCGTCGGGGAGCTGTTTTTT
d_gene: .; j_gene: TRBJ1-1; len: 14; abundance: .; v_gene: TRBV2; CDR3aa: CASISSRGDTEAFF; CDR3nt: TGTGCCAGCATAAGCTCGAGGGGGGACACTGAAGCTTTCTTT
d_gene: .; j_gene: TRBJ2-7; len: 13; abundance: .; v_gene: TRBV19; CDR3aa: CASSISPSYEQYF; CDR3nt: TGTGCCAGTAGTATATCTCCCTCCTACGAGCAGTACTTC
d_gene: TRBD1; j_gene: TRBJ1-4; len: 14; abundance: once; v_gene: TRBV2; CDR3aa: CASSVGTENEKLFF; CDR3nt: TGTGCCAGCAGTGTGGGGACAGAAAATGAAAAACTGTTTTTT
d_gene: .; j_gene: TRBJ1-3; len: 16; abundance: .; v_gene: TRBV28; CDR3aa: CASSLKQGLSGNTIYF; CDR3nt: TGTGCCAGCAGCCTAAAGCAGGGACTCTCTGGAAACACCATATATTTT
d_gene: .; j_gene: TRBJ1-2; len: 13; abundance: .; v_gene: TRBV5-6; CDR3aa: CASSYGQSYGYTF; CDR3nt: TGTGCCAGCAGCTACGGACAGTCCTATGGCTACACCTTC
d_gene: .; j_gene: TRBJ1-2; len: 12; abundance: .; v_gene: TRBV7-9; CDR3aa: CASSTGGSGYTF; CDR3nt: TGTGCCAGCAGCACGGGGGGCTCTGGCTACACCTTC
d_gene: TRBD2; j_gene: TRBJ2-5; len: 15; abundance: once; v_gene: TRBV7-2; CDR3aa: CASSLSGVGEETQYF; CDR3nt: TGTGCCAGCAGCTTAAGCGGGGTCGGGGAAGAGACCCAGTACTTC
d_gene: TRBD1; j_gene: TRBJ1-1; len: 17; abundance: .; v_gene: TRBV19; CDR3aa: CASSRGAGGAMNTEAFF; CDR3nt: TGTGCCAGTAGTCGGGGGGCAGGGGGCGCGATGAACACTGAAGCTTTCTTT
d_gene: .; j_gene: TRBJ1-4; len: 15; abundance: .; v_gene: TRBV28; CDR3aa: CASSSLQGIGEKLFF; CDR3nt: TGTGCCAGCAGTTCCCTACAGGGAATCGGTGAAAAACTGTTTTTT
d_gene: .; j_gene: TRBJ1-2; len: 14; abundance: .; v_gene: TRBV7-9; CDR3aa: CASRESGHLGGYTF; CDR3nt: TGTGCCAGCCGAGAATCGGGACACCTCGGGGGCTACACCTTC
d_gene: TRBD2; j_gene: TRBJ2-3; len: 15; abundance: once; v_gene: TRBV28; CDR3aa: CASSPGGLGVDTQYF; CDR3nt: TGTGCCAGCAGTCCGGGCGGACTAGGGGTTGATACGCAGTATTTT